The following is a T cell receptor (beta chain) sequence with its context. The record originates from a study of shared clonotypes between healthy human individuals. Using immunoSEQ multiplex PCR, the repertoire was profiled, and TCRdb retains in-frame clones only, with some absent. This table holds approximately 2,000,000 clones, less than 95% found once. The sample was naive CD4+ T cells from PBMCs. Sample subset: CD45RA+ positively selected. The clonotype was recovered from a man aged 18-30 years in good health. Some clones in this sample may be carry-over from other donors' samples.

In DNA form, the CDR3 reads TGTGCCAGCAGCTCCGCGACCTCTCTAGACATTTACAGGGGCACAGATACGCAGTATTTT. As protein: CASSSATSLDIYRGTDTQYF. This chain connects TRBV11-3 to TRBJ2-3; perhaps TRBD1 as D (6 bases). The germline CDR1 and CDR2 sequences are SGHNT and YENEEA. The CDR3 totals 20 residues. Trimming took off 4 bases at V and 1 base at J, with 27 bases between the two ends.